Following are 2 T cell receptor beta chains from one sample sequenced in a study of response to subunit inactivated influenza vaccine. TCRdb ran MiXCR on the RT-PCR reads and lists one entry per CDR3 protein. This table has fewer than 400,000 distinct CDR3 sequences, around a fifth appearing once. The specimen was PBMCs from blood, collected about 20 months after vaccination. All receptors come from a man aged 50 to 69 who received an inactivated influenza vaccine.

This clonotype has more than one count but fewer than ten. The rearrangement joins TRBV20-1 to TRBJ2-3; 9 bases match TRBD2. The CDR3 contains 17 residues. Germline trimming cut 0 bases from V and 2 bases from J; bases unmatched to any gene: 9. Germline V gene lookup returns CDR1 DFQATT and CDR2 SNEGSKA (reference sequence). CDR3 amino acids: CSARDSLAGHYTDTQYF. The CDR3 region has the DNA TGCAGTGCTAGAGATAGTCTAGCGGGGCATTACACAGATACGCAGTATTTT.

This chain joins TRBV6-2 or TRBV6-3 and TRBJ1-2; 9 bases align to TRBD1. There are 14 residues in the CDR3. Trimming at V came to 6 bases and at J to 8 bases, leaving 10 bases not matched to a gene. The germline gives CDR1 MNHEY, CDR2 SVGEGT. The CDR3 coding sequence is TGTGCCAGCAGCACGGGACAGGGTTTTGGCGGCTACACCTTC. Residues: CASSTGQGFGGYTF.